The present T cell receptor beta chain was sequenced within a study of CD8+ T cells in alopecia areata. The wider study: Administration of oral tofacitinib to treated patients was at 5 to 10 mg twice daily. Tofacitinib continued for 6 to 18 months and was then withheld for 6 months.

Trimming took off 3 bases at V and 7 bases at J, with 15 bases between the two ends. Germline V gene lookup returns CDR1 SQVTM and CDR2 ANQGSEA. The CDR3 spans 13 residues. General study points: Patients displayed less clarity in TCR sharing than mice, a finding possibly related to HLA. It was lesional scalp, especially alopecia totalis/universalis, that showed higher clonality than normal scalp.

Treatment: oral pan-JAK inhibitor, 5-10 mg twice daily. Reverse transcription of extracted RNA yielded cDNA, which provided the sequencing template. TCRdb keeps only in-frame clones here, not all; method: immunoSEQ multiplex PCR. The data hold fewer than 250,000 clones, with roughly 60% observed a single time. In regard to this clone: The antigen is unknown.

The specimen comprised CD4+ T cells sorted from blood, sampled at week 24, from a patient treated with tofacitinib. J is TRBJ1-2 and V is TRBV29-1; D is perhaps TRBD1 (6 bases). The TCR comes from a human donor with alopecia areata. The CDR3 DNA sequence: TGCAGCGTTGATGGCCAGGGGAGCGGTGGCTACACCTTC. The encoded protein is CSVDGQGSGGYTF.